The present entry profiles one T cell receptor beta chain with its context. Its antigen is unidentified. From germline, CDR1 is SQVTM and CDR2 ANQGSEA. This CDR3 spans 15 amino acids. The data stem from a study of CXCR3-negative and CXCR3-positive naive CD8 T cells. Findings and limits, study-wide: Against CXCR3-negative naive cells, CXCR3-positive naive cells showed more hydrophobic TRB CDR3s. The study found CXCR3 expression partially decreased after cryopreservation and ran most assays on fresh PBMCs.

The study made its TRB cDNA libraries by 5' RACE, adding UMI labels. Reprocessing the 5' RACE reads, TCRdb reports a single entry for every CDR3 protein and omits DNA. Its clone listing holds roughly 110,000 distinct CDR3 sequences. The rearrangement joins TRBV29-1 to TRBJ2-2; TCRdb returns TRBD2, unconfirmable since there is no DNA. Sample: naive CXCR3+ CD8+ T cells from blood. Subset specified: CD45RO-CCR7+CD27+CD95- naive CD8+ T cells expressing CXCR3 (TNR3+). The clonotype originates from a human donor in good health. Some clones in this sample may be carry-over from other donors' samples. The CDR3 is CSVELASGTTGELFF.